What follows are 7 T cell receptor beta chains derived from one specimen sequenced in a study of T cells expressing NK-cell markers. TCRdb re-analyzed the 5' RACE reads; it lists each CDR3 protein once, without DNA. The repertoire table contains about 390,000 distinct CDR3 sequences. The sequencing sample was made of blood T cells: a sorted CD56 or NKG2C T cell subset, CD4+ or CD8+ T cells, or bulk PBMC T cells (not recorded which). These receptors originate from a woman between 50 and 59 years old in good health.

V is TRBV6-5 and J is TRBJ1-1; TCRdb indicates TRBD1, and absent DNA this call remains unverified. CDR3 length equals 12 residues. Looked up from germline, CDR1 is MNHEY and CDR2 is SVGAGI. This CDR3 is CASLGVNTEAFF.

The rearrangement joins TRBV2 to TRBJ2-2. Germline V CDR1 and CDR2: SNHLY, FYNNEI. CDR3 size: 15 residues. This chain's CDR3 is CANSERRANTGELFF.

The V and J genes are TRBV6-5 and TRBJ2-5; there is no DNA to check the TCRdb D call of TRBD1. Germline V lookup: CDR1 MNHEY, CDR2 SVGAGI. The CDR3 runs 13 residues. CDR3 region: CASTGAGQETQYF.

The V and J genes are TRBV5-1 and TRBJ2-6; TCRdb returns TRBD2, unconfirmable since there is no DNA. CDR3 size: 15 residues. Germline CDR1 reads SGHRS; CDR2 reads YFSETQ. The CDR3 spells CASQQRAAGANVLTF.

J is TRBJ2-2 and V is TRBV5-1; the D call of TRBD2 rests on TCRdb alone, since no DNA is present to check it. This CDR3 comprises 14 residues. CDR1 is SGHRS and CDR2 is YFSETQ in the germline V gene. The CDR3 loop is CASSRSSPTGELFF.

The V call is TRBV5-1, the J call TRBJ2-3. This CDR3 spans 15 amino acids. Germline CDR1 is SGHRS and CDR2 is YFSETQ. CDR3: CASSLGLGNTDTQYF.

The chain is built from TRBV3-1 and TRBJ1-4. CDR1 and CDR2 from the germline V gene are LGHDT and YNNKEL (reference sequence). The length of the CDR3 is 13 residues. The CDR3 sequence: CASSQVPGEKLFF.